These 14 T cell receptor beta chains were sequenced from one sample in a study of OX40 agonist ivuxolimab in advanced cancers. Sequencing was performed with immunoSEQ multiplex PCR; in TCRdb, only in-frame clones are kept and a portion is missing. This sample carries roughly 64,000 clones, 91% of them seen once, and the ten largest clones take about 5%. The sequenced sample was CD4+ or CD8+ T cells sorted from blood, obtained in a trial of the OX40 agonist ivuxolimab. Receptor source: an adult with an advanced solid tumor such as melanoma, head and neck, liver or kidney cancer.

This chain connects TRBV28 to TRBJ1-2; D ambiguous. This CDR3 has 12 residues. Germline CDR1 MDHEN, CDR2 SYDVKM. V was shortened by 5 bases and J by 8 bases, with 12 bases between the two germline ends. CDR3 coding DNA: TGTGCCAGCAGTCCCGAGGCCCCGGGCTACACCTTC. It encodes CASSPEAPGYTF.

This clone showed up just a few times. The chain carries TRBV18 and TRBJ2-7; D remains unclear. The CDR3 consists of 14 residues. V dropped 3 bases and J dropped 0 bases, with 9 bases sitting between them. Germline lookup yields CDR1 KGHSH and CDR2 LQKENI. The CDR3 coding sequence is TGTGCCAGCTCACCTGACATCACCTCCTACGAGCAGTACTTC. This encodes CASSPDITSYEQYF.

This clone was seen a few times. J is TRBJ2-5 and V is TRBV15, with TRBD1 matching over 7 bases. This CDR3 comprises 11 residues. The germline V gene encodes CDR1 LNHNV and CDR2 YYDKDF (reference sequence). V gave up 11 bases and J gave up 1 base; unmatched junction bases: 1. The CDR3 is CASGGQETQYF. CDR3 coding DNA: TGTGCCTCAGGGGGCCAAGAGACCCAGTACTTC.

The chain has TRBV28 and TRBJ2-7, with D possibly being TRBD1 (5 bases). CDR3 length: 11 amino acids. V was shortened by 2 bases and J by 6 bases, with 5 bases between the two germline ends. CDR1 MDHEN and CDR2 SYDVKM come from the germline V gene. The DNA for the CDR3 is TGTGCCAGCAGTTTACAGGGCGAGCAGTACTTC. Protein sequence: CASSLQGEQYF. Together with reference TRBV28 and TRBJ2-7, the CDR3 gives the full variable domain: DVKVTQSSRYLVKRTGEKVFLECVQDMDHENMFWYRQDPGLGLRLIYFSYDVKMKEKGDIPEGYSVSREKKERFSLILESASTNQTSMYLCASSLQGEQYFGPGTRLTVT.

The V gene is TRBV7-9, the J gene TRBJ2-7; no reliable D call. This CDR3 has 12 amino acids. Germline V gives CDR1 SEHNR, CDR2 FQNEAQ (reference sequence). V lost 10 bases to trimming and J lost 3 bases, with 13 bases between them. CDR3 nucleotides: TGTGCCACCATTTCTAGGAGCTACGAGCAGTACTTC. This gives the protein CATISRSYEQYF.

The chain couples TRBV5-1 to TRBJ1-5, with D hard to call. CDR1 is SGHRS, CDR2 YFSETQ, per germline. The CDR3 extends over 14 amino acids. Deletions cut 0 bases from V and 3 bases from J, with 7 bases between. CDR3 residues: CASSLEGSNQPQHF. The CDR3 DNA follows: TGCGCCAGCAGCTTGGAGGGATCCAATCAGCCCCAGCATTTT. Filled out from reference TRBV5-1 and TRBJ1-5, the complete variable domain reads KAGVTQTPRYLIKTRGQQVTLSCSPISGHRSVSWYQQTPGQGLQFLFEYFSETQRNKGNFPGRFSGRQFSNSRSEMNVSTLELGDSALYLCASSLEGSNQPQHFGDGTRLSIL.

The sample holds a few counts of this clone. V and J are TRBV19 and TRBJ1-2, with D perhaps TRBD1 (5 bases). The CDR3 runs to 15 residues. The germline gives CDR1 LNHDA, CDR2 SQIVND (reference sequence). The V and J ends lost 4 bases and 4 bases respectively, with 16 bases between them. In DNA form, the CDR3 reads TGTGCCAGTAGTACCGGGACTGCGGACGGCTATGGCTACACCTTC. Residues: CASSTGTADGYGYTF.

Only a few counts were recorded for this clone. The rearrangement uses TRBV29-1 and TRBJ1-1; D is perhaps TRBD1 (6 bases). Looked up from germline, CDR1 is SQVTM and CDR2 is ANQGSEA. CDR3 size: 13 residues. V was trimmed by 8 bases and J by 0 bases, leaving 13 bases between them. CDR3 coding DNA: TGCAGCACAGGACAGACGATGAACACTGAAGCTTTCTTT. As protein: CSTGQTMNTEAFF.

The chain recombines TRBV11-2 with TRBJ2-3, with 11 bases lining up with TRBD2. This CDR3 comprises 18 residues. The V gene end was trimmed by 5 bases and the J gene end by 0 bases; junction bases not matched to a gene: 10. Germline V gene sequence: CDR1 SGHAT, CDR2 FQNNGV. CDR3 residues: CASSARLAGSSSTDTQYF. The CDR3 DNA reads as TGTGCCAGCAGCGCAAGACTAGCGGGGTCCTCTAGCACAGATACGCAGTATTTT. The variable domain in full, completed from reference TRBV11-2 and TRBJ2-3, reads EAGVAQSPRYKIIEKRQSVAFWCNPISGHATLYWYQQILGQGPKLLIQFQNNGVVDDSQLPKDRFSAERLKGVDSTLKIQPAKLEDSAVYLCASSARLAGSSSTDTQYFGPGTRLTVL.

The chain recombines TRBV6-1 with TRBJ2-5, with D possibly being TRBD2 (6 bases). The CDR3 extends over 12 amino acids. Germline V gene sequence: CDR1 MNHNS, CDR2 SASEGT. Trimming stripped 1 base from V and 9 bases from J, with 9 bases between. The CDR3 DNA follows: TGTGCCAGCAGTGAAGGACGGGAGTCCCAGTACTTC. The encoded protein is CASSEGRESQYF.

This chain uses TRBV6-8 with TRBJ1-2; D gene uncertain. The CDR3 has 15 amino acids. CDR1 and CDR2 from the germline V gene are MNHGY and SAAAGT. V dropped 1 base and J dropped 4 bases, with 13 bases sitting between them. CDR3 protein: CASSYYIRAAYGYTF. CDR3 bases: TGTGCCAGCAGTTACTACATTCGGGCGGCCTATGGCTACACCTTC.

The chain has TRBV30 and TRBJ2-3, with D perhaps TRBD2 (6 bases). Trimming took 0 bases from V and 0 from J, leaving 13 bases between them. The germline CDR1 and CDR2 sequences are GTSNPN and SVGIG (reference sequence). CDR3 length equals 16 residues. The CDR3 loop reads CAWSVGSGTSTDTQYF. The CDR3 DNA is TGTGCCTGGAGTGTGGGGTCCGGGACTAGCACAGATACGCAGTATTTT.

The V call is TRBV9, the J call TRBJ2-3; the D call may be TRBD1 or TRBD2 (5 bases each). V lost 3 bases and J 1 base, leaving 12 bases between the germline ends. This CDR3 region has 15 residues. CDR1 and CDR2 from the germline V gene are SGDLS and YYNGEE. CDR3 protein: CASSEGTGGTDTQYF. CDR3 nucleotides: TGTGCCAGCAGCGAGGGGACCGGGGGCACAGATACGCAGTATTTT.

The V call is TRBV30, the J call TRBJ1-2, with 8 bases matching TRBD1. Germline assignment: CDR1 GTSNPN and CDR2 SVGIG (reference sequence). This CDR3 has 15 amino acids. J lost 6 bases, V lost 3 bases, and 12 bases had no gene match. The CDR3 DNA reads TGTGCCTGGAGACTCACCCGGACAGGGATGAATGGCTACACCTTC. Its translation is CAWRLTRTGMNGYTF.